A selection of T cell receptor beta chains follows, all from one sample in a study of blood T cell repertoires in COVID-19. The assay was immunoSEQ multiplex PCR, and TCRdb's table has in-frame clones only and misses some. The table records roughly 250,000 clones, roughly 80% of them present only once. Source material: peripheral blood. The source is an older person with COVID-19, enrolled during active disease. The CDR3 runs from the conserved cysteine through the conserved F or W. The order of the fields is J gene, V gene, CDR3 length, D gene, clone size, CDR3 protein, CDR3 DNA. D genes are given only for firm matches. Size is omitted from some rows. Given values are once, few, many or a class for expanded clones.

j_gene: TRBJ2-3; v_gene: TRBV27; len: 11; d_gene: .; abundance: .; CDR3aa: CASRGTYTQYF; CDR3nt: TGTGCCAGCAGAGGGACTTATACGCAGTATTTT
j_gene: TRBJ1-1; v_gene: TRBV20-1; len: 13; d_gene: .; abundance: .; CDR3aa: CSASAGGNTEAFF; CDR3nt: TGCAGTGCTAGTGCGGGGGGGAACACTGAAGCTTTCTTT
j_gene: TRBJ2-3; v_gene: TRBV6-2/TRBV6-3; len: 18; d_gene: .; abundance: .; CDR3aa: CASSYFTGRPLVADTQYF; CDR3nt: TGTGCCAGCAGTTACTTCACAGGTAGACCCCTGGTTGCCGATACGCAGTATTTT
j_gene: TRBJ2-5; v_gene: TRBV29-1; len: 13; d_gene: .; abundance: .; CDR3aa: CSVAGLGQETQYF; CDR3nt: TGCAGCGTTGCCGGGTTGGGTCAAGAGACCCAGTACTTC
j_gene: TRBJ2-7; v_gene: TRBV6-5; len: 14; d_gene: .; abundance: few; CDR3aa: CASSPVGGSYEQYF; CDR3nt: TGTGCCAGCAGCCCGGTTGGGGGGTCCTACGAGCAGTACTTC
j_gene: TRBJ2-1; v_gene: TRBV4-1; len: 19; d_gene: .; abundance: .; CDR3aa: CASSQDIDSGQSSYNEQFF; CDR3nt: TGCGCCAGCAGCCAAGATATCGATTCTGGCCAAAGCTCCTACAATGAGCAGTTCTTC
j_gene: TRBJ2-5; v_gene: TRBV10-3; len: 13; d_gene: .; abundance: .; CDR3aa: CAISVYRQETQYF; CDR3nt: TGTGCCATCAGTGTCTACCGACAAGAGACCCAGTACTTC
j_gene: TRBJ2-3; v_gene: TRBV7-2; len: 16; d_gene: TRBD2; abundance: .; CDR3aa: CASSLLLAGGTDTQYF; CDR3nt: TGTGCCAGCAGCTTATTACTAGCGGGAGGCACAGATACGCAGTATTTT
j_gene: TRBJ1-5; v_gene: TRBV6-6; len: 10; d_gene: .; abundance: .; CDR3aa: CASRGEPQHF; CDR3nt: TGTGCCAGCAGGGGCGAGCCCCAGCATTTT
j_gene: TRBJ1-6; v_gene: TRBV21-1; len: 16; d_gene: .; abundance: .; CDR3aa: CASSCGSSVVVSPLHF; CDR3nt: TGTGCCAGCAGCTGTGGCTCCAGCGTAGTCGTATCACCCCTCCACTTT
j_gene: TRBJ2-5; v_gene: TRBV19; len: 17; d_gene: TRBD2; abundance: .; CDR3aa: CASSIQTSGRAGKTQYF; CDR3nt: TGTGCCAGTAGTATCCAGACTAGCGGGAGGGCCGGGAAGACCCAGTACTTC
j_gene: TRBJ1-3; v_gene: TRBV19; len: 14; d_gene: .; abundance: .; CDR3aa: CASSIPGTGNTIYF; CDR3nt: TGTGCCAGTAGTATTCCCGGGACTGGAAACACCATATATTTT
j_gene: TRBJ2-5; v_gene: TRBV9; len: 14; d_gene: TRBD2; abundance: .; CDR3aa: CASSVDGGVETQYF; CDR3nt: TGTGCCAGCAGCGTAGACGGGGGGGTGGAGACCCAGTACTTC
j_gene: TRBJ2-2; v_gene: TRBV15; len: 17; d_gene: TRBD2; abundance: .; CDR3aa: CATSTTSGSRNTGELFF; CDR3nt: TGTGCCACCAGCACGACTAGCGGGAGCAGGAACACCGGGGAGCTGTTTTTT
j_gene: TRBJ1-2; v_gene: TRBV7-2; len: 13; d_gene: TRBD1; abundance: few; CDR3aa: CASSLGGGDGYTF; CDR3nt: TGTGCCAGCAGCTTAGGAGGGGGCGATGGCTACACCTTC
j_gene: TRBJ1-1; v_gene: TRBV19; len: 15; d_gene: .; abundance: .; CDR3aa: CASSIIGGLNTEAFF; CDR3nt: TGTGCCAGTAGTATTATCGGGGGGCTGAACACTGAAGCTTTCTTT
j_gene: TRBJ2-5; v_gene: TRBV27; len: 16; d_gene: TRBD2; abundance: few; CDR3aa: CASSMTSRLTQETQYF; CDR3nt: TGTGCCAGCAGTATGACTAGCCGGCTAACCCAAGAGACCCAGTACTTC
j_gene: TRBJ1-6; v_gene: TRBV27; len: 14; d_gene: .; abundance: once; CDR3aa: CASSLNSIRSPLHF; CDR3nt: TGTGCCAGCAGTTTGAACAGTATTCGTTCACCCCTCCACTTT
j_gene: TRBJ1-5; v_gene: TRBV19; len: 12; d_gene: .; abundance: .; CDR3aa: CASSIGSQPQHF; CDR3nt: TGTGCCAGTAGTATCGGGAGTCAGCCCCAGCATTTT
j_gene: TRBJ2-5; v_gene: TRBV3-1/TRBV3-2; len: 16; d_gene: TRBD1; abundance: .; CDR3aa: CASSLRTGAPQETQYF; CDR3nt: TGTGCCAGCAGCCTGAGGACAGGGGCCCCACAAGAGACCCAGTACTTC
j_gene: TRBJ2-2; v_gene: TRBV5-1; len: 13; d_gene: .; abundance: .; CDR3aa: CASSLVSSGELFF; CDR3nt: TGCGCCAGCAGCTTGGTTAGTTCCGGGGAGCTGTTTTTT
j_gene: TRBJ1-2; v_gene: TRBV7-9; len: 13; d_gene: .; abundance: .; CDR3aa: CASSEAANYGYTF; CDR3nt: TGTGCCAGCAGCGAGGCTGCTAACTATGGCTACACCTTC
j_gene: TRBJ2-2; v_gene: TRBV19; len: 12; d_gene: .; abundance: .; CDR3aa: CASSPWPRELFF; CDR3nt: TGTGCCAGTAGTCCCTGGCCGCGGGAGCTGTTTTTT
j_gene: TRBJ2-7; v_gene: TRBV10-2; len: 13; d_gene: .; abundance: .; CDR3aa: CASSREPDYEQYF; CDR3nt: TGCGCCAGCAGTCGGGAACCTGACTACGAGCAGTACTTC
j_gene: TRBJ2-1; v_gene: TRBV5-4; len: 16; d_gene: TRBD1; abundance: .; CDR3aa: CASSLTGTGGYNEQFF; CDR3nt: TGTGCCAGCAGCTTAACCGGGACAGGGGGCTACAATGAGCAGTTCTTC
j_gene: TRBJ2-7; v_gene: TRBV29-1; len: 15; d_gene: TRBD1; abundance: .; CDR3aa: CSVEETGQGDYEQYF; CDR3nt: TGCAGCGTTGAAGAGACCGGACAGGGCGACTACGAGCAGTACTTC
j_gene: TRBJ1-3; v_gene: TRBV6-5; len: 15; d_gene: .; abundance: .; CDR3aa: CASSLNRSPGNTIYF; CDR3nt: TGTGCCAGCAGTCTCAACAGGAGCCCTGGAAACACCATATATTTT
j_gene: TRBJ2-7; v_gene: TRBV4-1; len: 16; d_gene: .; abundance: .; CDR3aa: CASSPAPGGASYEQYF; CDR3nt: TGCGCCAGCAGCCCCGCTCCTGGGGGCGCAAGCTACGAGCAGTACTTC